Below, 5 T cell receptor beta chains from the same sample are listed, as sequenced in a study of beta chain features in type 1 diabetes. Their antigens remain unidentified. The sequenced template was cDNA made from the entire isolated RNA. The table came from immunoSEQ multiplex PCR; TCRdb's copy has only in-frame clones and leaves some out. This table has nearly 700,000 clones, around 15% appearing once. Whole-study findings and limits: Significant though moderate, a shortening of TCRB CDR3s appeared in all four CD4+ subsets of Type 1 diabetes patients.

The sequenced sample was naive CD4+ T cells from blood. The receptors derive from a young man with type 1 diabetes.

This clone was seen a handful of times. The chain links TRBV28 to TRBJ2-7; D is possibly TRBD2 (5 bases). V was shortened by 7 bases and J by 1 base, with 20 bases between the two germline ends. This CDR3 has 16 amino acids. CDR1 and CDR2 (germline): MDHEN, SYDVKM. The CDR3 loop is CASTQSGSGFSYEQYF. For the CDR3, the DNA is TGTGCCAGCACTCAATCGGGGTCAGGCTTTTCCTACGAGCAGTACTTC.

This clone has just a few counts. The J gene is TRBJ1-2, the V gene TRBV7-2, with D unclear. The CDR3 spans 13 residues. Trimming shortened V by 5 bases and J by 0 bases, and 7 bases separated the two germline ends. Germline CDR1 SGHTA, CDR2 FQGNSA. The CDR3 loop reads CASSRSTNYGYTF. The CDR3 DNA sequence: TGTGCCAGCAGCAGATCAACTAACTATGGCTACACCTTC.

This sequence joins TRBV27 and TRBJ2-1; possibly TRBD1 for D (5 bases). The germline V gene encodes CDR1 MNHEY and CDR2 SMNVEV (reference sequence). V was trimmed by 4 bases and J by 9 bases, leaving 16 bases between them. The length of the CDR3 is 14 residues. CDR3 nucleotides: TGTGCCAGCAGTTCCCCCCAGGGTGGGGTTGAGCAGTTCTTC. Translating gives CASSSPQGGVEQFF.

This clone was picked up a small number of times. The chain couples TRBV5-1 to TRBJ1-4, with 8 nucleotides matching TRBD1. This CDR3 is 13 amino acids long. Germline CDR1 and CDR2: SGHRS and YFSETQ. The V segment lost 6 bases and the J segment 6 bases; nucleotides outside the gene matches: 4. CDR3 DNA: TGCGCCAGCACTACAGGGGGAGATGAAAAACTGTTTTTT. The encoded protein is CASTTGGDEKLFF.

This rearrangement joins TRBV10-3 to TRBJ1-2; no reliable D call. The ends were cut back, 3 bases at V and 4 bases at J, with 12 bases in the middle. CDR3 size: 14 residues. CDR1 is ENHRY and CDR2 is SYGVKD in the germline V gene. The CDR3 is CAISDPGSFYGYTF. Written as DNA, the CDR3 is TGTGCCATCAGTGACCCGGGCTCCTTCTATGGCTACACCTTC.